This TCR beta chain stems from a study of cytomegalovirus exposure and HLA in healthy donors. Germline-derived CDR1 and CDR2 are MDHEN and SYDVKM. This CDR3 is built from 13 residues. Trimming left V 7 bases short and J 2 bases short, with 11 bases between. Primers for the PCR totalled 60 Vbeta and 13 Jbeta. The assay was immunoSEQ multiplex PCR, and TCRdb's table has in-frame clones only and misses some. The table shows over 150,000 clones, with 65% to 85% occurring only once. The source material was PBMCs. The sequence was collected from a woman aged 50 to 60 in good health and CMV-seropositive. J is TRBJ2-5 and V is TRBV28; D call uncertain. CDR3 protein: CASNFQVQETQYF. The CDR3 bases are TGTGCCAGCAACTTCCAGGTACAAGAGACCCAGTACTTC.